This TCR beta chain is drawn from a study of technical replicates of blood from a few donors. This CDR3 spans 15 amino acids. Trimming cost V 3 bases and J 6 bases, with 17 bases left between them. Germline V gives CDR1 LGHNA, CDR2 YNFKEQ. This clone was observed a few times. Profiling relied on immunoSEQ multiplex PCR, and the TCRdb table lists in-frame clones only, not all of them. This sample has roughly 80,000 clones, with 85% to 95% found just once. The chain combines TRBV4-2 with TRBJ1-1; D is perhaps TRBD1 (6 bases). The clonotype originates from a human donor in good health. Input material: T cells isolated from PBMCs. The CDR3 sequence: CASSQSGPGDSEAFF. CDR3 in DNA: TGTGCCAGCAGCCAGTCCGGTCCAGGGGATTCTGAAGCTTTCTTT.